The rows below give T cell receptor beta chains drawn from one sample of a study of blood T cell repertoires in COVID-19. The protocol was immunoSEQ multiplex PCR, while the TCRdb copy is restricted to in-frame clones and leaves out a portion. This table has over 200,000 clones, about 88% appearing once. The sequenced sample consisted of peripheral blood. These receptors originate from an older woman with acute or convalescent COVID-19. The CDR3 runs from the conserved cysteine through the conserved F or W. A D gene is named only where the DNA matches it firmly. Expanded clones are given a class, and other clones once, few, many or no size at all.

size | J | D | V | DNA | CDR3
- | TRBJ1-1 | - | TRBV3-1/TRBV3-2 | TGTGCCAGCAGCCAAGATCAGGTGAGCACTGAAGCTTTCTTT | CASSQDQVSTEAFF
- | TRBJ1-2 | - | TRBV10-1 | TGCGCCAGCAGTCCGGGATCTTCCTATGGCTACACCTTC | CASSPGSSYGYTF
- | TRBJ2-5 | - | TRBV2 | TGTGCCAGCACCCAAAGGGGTGTTAAAGAGACCCAGTACTTC | CASTQRGVKETQYF
- | TRBJ2-2 | - | TRBV18 | TGTGCCAGCTTCTTGACAGGGAACACCGGGGAGCTGTTTTTT | CASFLTGNTGELFF
once | TRBJ2-3 | - | TRBV7-2 | TGTGCCAGCAGCTTACACACAGATACGCAGTATTTT | CASSLHTDTQYF
- | TRBJ2-1 | - | TRBV18 | TGTGCCAGCTCAGGGCCAGACGACTACAATGAGCAGTTCTTC | CASSGPDDYNEQFF
few | TRBJ2-1 | - | TRBV28 | TGTGCCAGCAGTGCATCCGGGACAGAGCAGTTCTTC | CASSASGTEQFF
- | TRBJ2-1 | TRBD1 | TRBV6-1 | TGTGCCAGCAGTGAAGCGCTTGGACAGGGGAAGAATGAGCAGTTCTTC | CASSEALGQGKNEQFF
- | TRBJ1-2 | - | TRBV21-1 | TGTGCCAGCAGCAAATTACGCAGGGGCGGCTATGGCTACACCTTC | CASSKLRRGGYGYTF
- | TRBJ1-1 | - | TRBV15 | TGTGCCACCAGCAGAGTCCCACGTCTGGCCCCTGAAGCTTTCTTT | CATSRVPRLAPEAFF
- | TRBJ2-7 | TRBD1 | TRBV18 | TGTGCCAGCTCACCAGGGACAGGCTACGAGCAGTACTTC | CASSPGTGYEQYF
- | TRBJ2-7 | TRBD1 | TRBV20-1 | TGCAGTGCTAGTGGGGACCGGGACAGGGGGCTGTACGAGCAGTACTTC | CSASGDRDRGLYEQYF
- | TRBJ2-7 | TRBD1 | TRBV28 | TGTGCCAGCAGTGACAGGGCAAAGACTTACGAGCAGTACTTC | CASSDRAKTYEQYF
- | TRBJ2-3 | - | TRBV19 | TGTGCCAGTAGTATCTACCTGGGGGGACGGGGAATCACAGATACGCAGTATTTT | CASSIYLGGRGITDTQYF
- | TRBJ1-2 | - | TRBV30 | TGTGCCTGGGGGTCCGACAGGCAGTATGGCTACACCTTC | CAWGSDRQYGYTF
- | TRBJ1-1 | TRBD1 | TRBV5-4 | TGTGCCAGCAGCTTGGGACAGGGCGGAAGTGAAGCTTTCTTT | CASSLGQGGSEAFF
- | TRBJ2-7 | - | TRBV14 | TGTGCCAGCAGCCAACCAGGGGTGGCCGAGCAGTACTTC | CASSQPGVAEQYF
- | TRBJ2-1 | TRBD1 | TRBV24-1 | TGTGCCACCAGTGCTCCGACAGGGAAGTCCTACAATGAGCAGTTCTTC | CATSAPTGKSYNEQFF
- | TRBJ2-7 | TRBD1 | TRBV9 | TGTGCCAGCAGCGTAGCTTTCGGACAGGGGGCGGGGGAGCAGTACTTC | CASSVAFGQGAGEQYF
- | TRBJ2-7 | - | TRBV5-1 | TGCGCCAGCAGCGGTAGCGGTCCCTACGAGCAGTACTTC | CASSGSGPYEQYF
- | TRBJ1-5 | TRBD1 | TRBV7-8 | TGTGCCAGCAGCTTAGCGGGGACAGTTTTTAGCAATCAGCCCCAGCATTTT | CASSLAGTVFSNQPQHF
once | TRBJ1-2 | - | TRBV5-1 | TGCGCCAGCAGCTTAAGCCAGGTTGGCTACACCTTC | CASSLSQVGYTF
- | TRBJ2-3 | - | TRBV14 | TGTGCCAGCAGCCAAGATTTCGCGAGCACAGATACGCAGTATTTT | CASSQDFASTDTQYF
- | TRBJ2-1 | TRBD2 | TRBV27 | TGTGCCAGCAGGAAGACTAGCGGGGGACTCAATGAGCAGTTCTTC | CASRKTSGGLNEQFF
- | TRBJ1-2 | - | TRBV6-5 | TGTGCCAGCAGTTACTCGAGAGGAGCTAACTATGGCTACACCTTC | CASSYSRGANYGYTF
- | TRBJ2-3 | - | TRBV7-9 | TGTGCCAGCAGCTTCGCCGGGACTAGCACAGATACGCAGTATTTT | CASSFAGTSTDTQYF